This TCR beta chain was documented in a study of shared clonotypes between healthy human individuals (TCRdb year 2020). About the study as a whole: The cohort comprised two women and a few men aged 18 to 49 years. For each donor, CD4 naive and CD4 memory were each given three plates, CD8 naive was given two plates, and CD8 memory was given one plate. Blood TCR repertoires of about five healthy adults were deeply sequenced to estimate repertoire size and the extent of clonotype sharing between individuals. To increase sequencing depth and limit assay-specific biases, different laboratories used diverse techniques to prepare libraries and sequence TCR repertoires. Between about 0.94 and 8.9 billion PBMCs per donor were obtained by leukapheresis.

With regard to this clone: No antigen is known for it. No base quality information exists; no much larger clone differs at one position.

Germline trimming amounts to 0 bases on V and 5 bases on J, with 5 as the count of junction bases outside the gene matches. The CDR3, cysteine through phenylalanine, is 15 amino acids long. Only the CDR3 region is kept as DNA, spanning 45 bases read in frame from base 1. Looking up the germline V gene yields CDR1 SQVTM and CDR2 ANQGSEA. The study at large found these results: Incomplete sequencing was indicated by rarefaction of sorted-subset datasets, despite the large sequencing depth. Pairwise subsampling indicated that sequencing depth was expected to affect the degree of clonotype sharing among donors. Sampling was limited to blood, and TCR repertoires in tissue likely differ from TCR repertoires in blood. Compared with non-shared clonotypes, clonotypes shared by all four sorted-subset donors had higher generation probabilities. Estimated clonotype richness was generally larger for naive than for memory subsets. About 5% of naive CD4, 3% to 3.5% of naive CD8, 2.3% of memory CD4, and 0.4% of memory CD8 clonotypes were shared across a few donors. The genetic and exposure-history diversity represented was limited by the small number of donors.

Healthy HIV-negative adults with no recently reported acute infections or vaccinations were included as donors. Only Caucasian adults living in Nashville, Tennessee, USA were represented among the donors. Magnetic negative selection was used to enrich CD4+ T cells, after which naive cells were positively selected on CD45RA and the negative fraction became the memory subset. After blood collection by leukapheresis, PBMCs were isolated using Ficoll-Histopaque density gradient centrifugation and then cryopreserved in the vapor phase of liquid nitrogen. Analytical flow cytometry was used to check the purity and quantity of every magnetically sorted T cell population. Genomic DNA was isolated from every sorted fraction and measured by UV absorbance on a Nanodrop 2000c. TCR CDR3 regions were amplified from genomic DNA by multiplex PCR using the deep immunoSEQ assay. Genomic DNA extracted from each cell subset was distributed evenly over all wells of several immunoSEQ 96-well plates, and each plate served as one replicate. For sorted subsets, around 200 ng genomic DNA, equal to about 30,000 T cell genomes, was loaded into each replicate PCR. The purified libraries were quantified using a Qubit 3.0 fluorometer, sized with a Bioanalyzer 2100, and then quantified again using the KAPA Library Quantification kit. A separate single-read 150-cycle Illumina NextSeq 550 flow cell was used to sequence each immunoSEQ 96-well plate. For the original study's pipeline: Because only junctional sequences without quality scores were contained in the immunoSEQ output, filtering matching that applied to full-length reads could not be performed. To assign V/J genes and CDR3, sequences were annotated using PyIR, a Python wrapper for IgBLAST v1.9, with IMGT germline references. Reads with weak V/J assignments (E-value above 1e-6), missing CDR3, stop codons, out-of-frame junctions, or ambiguous translated residues were removed. V3J clonotypes were defined by identical inferred V gene, J gene, and CDR3 amino acid sequence. To compute the percentage overlap between repertoires, the number of shared unique clonotypes was divided by the size of the smaller repertoire. Richness of each repertoire was evaluated using RTK rarefaction, the Chao1 estimator, and Recon v2.1 estimates of unobserved clonotypes. For all TCRbeta clonotypes obtained by the gDNA method from four donors, generation probabilities were computed with OLGA. Entries here come from immuneACCESS through TCRdb and include only in-frame sequences with V and J called. Some clones fail to appear in such tables; in the studies checked, an unresolved V gene covers under half of the shortfall, and the cause of the remainder is unknown. Clone size and V and J calls were adopted from that table, with D and trimming inferred from the DNA. The sample table shows about 2 million clones, and 85% to 95% are seen once. Jointly, the top ten make up 0.13% of the sample.

The sequenced sample consisted of naive CD4+ T cells sorted from blood. The cell subset or site label of this sample denotes: CD45RA+ positively selected. The receptor comes from a young man in good health. The sequence is built from TRBV29-1 and TRBJ2-1; 9 bases in between match TRBD2. The CDR3 loop reads CSVEDKSGRNNEQFF. The bases read TGCAGCGTTGAAGATAAAAGCGGGAGGAACAATGAGCAGTTCTTC.